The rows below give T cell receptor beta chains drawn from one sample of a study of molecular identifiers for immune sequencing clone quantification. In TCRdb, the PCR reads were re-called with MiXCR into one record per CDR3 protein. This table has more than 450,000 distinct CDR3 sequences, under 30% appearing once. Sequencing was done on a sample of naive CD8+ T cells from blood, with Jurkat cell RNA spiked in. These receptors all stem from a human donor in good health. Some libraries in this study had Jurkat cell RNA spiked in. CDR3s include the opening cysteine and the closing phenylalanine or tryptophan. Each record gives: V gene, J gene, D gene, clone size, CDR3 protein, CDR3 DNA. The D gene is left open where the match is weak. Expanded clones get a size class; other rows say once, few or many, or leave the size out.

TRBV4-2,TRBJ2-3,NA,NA,CASSQNAGRPPSTDTQYF,TGTGCCAGCAGCCAGAACGCGGGGCGTCCCCCTAGCACAGATACGCAGTATTTT
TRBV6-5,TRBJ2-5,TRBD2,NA,CASRKPKRGVGETQYF,TGTGCCAGCAGGAAACCAAAGCGGGGGGTGGGAGAGACCCAGTACTTC
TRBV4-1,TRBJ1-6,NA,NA,CASSQVSDVNSPLHF,TGCGCCAGCAGCCAAGTATCAGATGTCAATTCACCCCTCCACTTT
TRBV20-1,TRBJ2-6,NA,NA,CSARGGSGANVLTF,TGCAGTGCTAGAGGCGGCTCTGGGGCCAACGTCCTGACTTTC
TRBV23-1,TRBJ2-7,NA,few,CASSALYMREQYF,TGCGCCAGCAGTGCCCTGTACATGAGGGAGCAGTACTTC
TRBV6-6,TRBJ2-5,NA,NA,CASSYSLFGLGLEETQYF,TGTGCCAGCAGTTACTCCCTCTTTGGCCTGGGGCTCGAGGAGACCCAGTACTTC
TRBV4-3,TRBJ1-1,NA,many,CASRTAAGYTEAFF,TGCGCCAGCAGAACTGCCGCGGGGTACACTGAAGCTTTCTTT
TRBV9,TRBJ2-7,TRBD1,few,CASSETGADSYEQYF,TGTGCCAGCAGCGAGACAGGGGCTGACTCCTACGAGCAGTACTTC
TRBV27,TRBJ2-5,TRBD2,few,CASSLVLAGGVETQYF,TGTGCCAGCAGTTTAGTCCTAGCGGGAGGGGTAGAGACCCAGTACTTC
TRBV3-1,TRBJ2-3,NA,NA,CASSPGPGDTQYF,TGTGCCAGCAGCCCCGGTCCTGGGGATACGCAGTATTTT
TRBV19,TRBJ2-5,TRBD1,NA,CASSGATGGHQETQYF,TGTGCCAGTAGCGGAGCGACAGGGGGCCATCAAGAGACCCAGTACTTC